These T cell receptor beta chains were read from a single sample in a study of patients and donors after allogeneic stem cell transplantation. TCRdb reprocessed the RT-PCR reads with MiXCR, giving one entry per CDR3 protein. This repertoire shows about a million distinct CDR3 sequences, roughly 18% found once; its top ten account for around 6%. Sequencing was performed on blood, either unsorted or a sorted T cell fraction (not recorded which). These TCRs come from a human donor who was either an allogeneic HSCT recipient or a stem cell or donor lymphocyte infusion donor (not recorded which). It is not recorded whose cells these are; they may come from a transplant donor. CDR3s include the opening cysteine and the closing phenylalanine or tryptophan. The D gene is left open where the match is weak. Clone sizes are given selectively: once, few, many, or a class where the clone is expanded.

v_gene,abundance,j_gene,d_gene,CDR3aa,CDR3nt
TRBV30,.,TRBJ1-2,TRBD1,CAWSDRDRGLRGYTF,TGTGCCTGGAGCGATAGGGACAGGGGGCTGCGAGGCTACACCTTC
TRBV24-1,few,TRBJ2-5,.,CATSDFRRFGGAYQETQYF,TGTGCCACCAGTGATTTTAGGCGTTTCGGGGGCGCGTACCAAGAGACCCAGTACTTC
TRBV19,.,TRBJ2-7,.,CASSAGTEQYF,TGTGCCAGTAGTGCCGGGACCGAGCAGTACTTC
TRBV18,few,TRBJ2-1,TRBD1,CASSPQGQSPNEQFF,TGTGCCAGCTCACCACAGGGACAGTCCCCCAATGAGCAGTTCTTC
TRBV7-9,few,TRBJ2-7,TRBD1,CASILLNRDRTYEQYF,TGTGCCAGCATCCTACTGAACCGGGACAGAACCTACGAGCAGTACTTC
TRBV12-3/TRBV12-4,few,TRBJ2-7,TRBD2,CASHREASYEQYF,TGTGCCAGCCACCGGGAGGCCTCCTACGAGCAGTACTTC
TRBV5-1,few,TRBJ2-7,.,CASSLEAGEGNEQYF,TGCGCCAGCAGCTTGGAAGCCGGCGAGGGGAACGAGCAGTACTTC
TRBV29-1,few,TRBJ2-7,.,CSVESGRPYEQYF,TGCAGCGTTGAGTCCGGGAGACCCTACGAGCAGTACTTC
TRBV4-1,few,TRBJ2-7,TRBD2,CASSQVQTSASYEQYF,TGCGCCAGCAGCCAAGTCCAGACTAGCGCCTCCTACGAGCAGTACTTC
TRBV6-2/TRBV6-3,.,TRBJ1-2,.,CASTVDGIVNYGYTF,TGTGCCAGCACGGTGGATGGGATCGTTAACTATGGCTACACCTTC
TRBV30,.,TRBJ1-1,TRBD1,CAWRGPHRAGGDEAFF,TGTGCCTGGAGAGGCCCCCATCGGGCAGGGGGAGATGAAGCTTTCTTT
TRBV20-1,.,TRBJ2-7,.,CSARGVERSSYEQYF,TGCAGTGCTAGAGGAGTGGAGCGAAGCTCCTACGAGCAGTACTTC
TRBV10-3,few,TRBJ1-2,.,CAISGTGGYTF,TGTGCCATCAGTGGGACGGGTGGCTACACCTTC
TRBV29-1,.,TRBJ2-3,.,CSLRGIGSTDTQYF,TGCAGCCTGAGGGGCATAGGGAGCACAGATACGCAGTATTTT